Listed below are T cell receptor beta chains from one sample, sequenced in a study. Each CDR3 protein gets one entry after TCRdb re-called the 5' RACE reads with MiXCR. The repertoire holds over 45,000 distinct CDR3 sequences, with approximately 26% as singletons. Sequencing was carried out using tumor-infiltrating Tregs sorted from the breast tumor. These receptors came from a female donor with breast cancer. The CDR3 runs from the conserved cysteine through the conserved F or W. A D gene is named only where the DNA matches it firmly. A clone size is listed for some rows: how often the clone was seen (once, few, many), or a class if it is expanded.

TGTGCCAGCAGCCCCTCGTTAAAGAATTCACCCCTCCACTTT	CASSPSLKNSPLHF	TRBV7-2	TRBJ1-6	-	-
TGTGCCAGCAGTCCGCTGGGGGGGACTAGAATGAACACTGAAGCTTTCTTT	CASSPLGGTRMNTEAFF	TRBV27	TRBJ1-1	-	few
TGTGCCAGCAGCTCCAGGGGTAATCTACAAGAGACCCAGTACTTC	CASSSRGNLQETQYF	TRBV27	TRBJ2-5	-	-
TGCGCCAGCAGCTCGCACACGAACACTGAAGCTTTCTTT	CASSSHTNTEAFF	TRBV5-1	TRBJ1-1	-	many
TGTGCCAGCAGTTTATCGAGGACTAGCGGTAGCACAGATACGCAGTATTTT	CASSLSRTSGSTDTQYF	TRBV12-3/TRBV12-4	TRBJ2-3	TRBD2	-
TGTGCCAGCAGTACCGGGACAGCTAATGAAGCTTTCTTT	CASSTGTANEAFF	TRBV12-3/TRBV12-4	TRBJ1-1	TRBD1	-
TGTGCCAGCAGCCCCCGGGACAGAGCCTACGAGCAGTACTTC	CASSPRDRAYEQYF	TRBV7-8	TRBJ2-7	TRBD1	-
TGTGCCAGCAGTGACCGCGGGGATCAGCCCCAGCATTTT	CASSDRGDQPQHF	TRBV6-1	TRBJ1-5	-	few
TGTGCCAGCGCCTCTCTGGGGACAGGGGTGTCCGAGCAGTACTTC	CASASLGTGVSEQYF	TRBV3-1	TRBJ2-7	TRBD1	few
TGTGCCAGCAGTTTTCAGAATCAGCCCCAGCATTTT	CASSFQNQPQHF	TRBV12-3/TRBV12-4	TRBJ1-5	-	many
TGTGCCAGCTGGGGAACAACTAATGAAAAACTGTTTTTT	CASWGTTNEKLFF	TRBV28	TRBJ1-4	-	-
TGCAGTGCTAGAGGGACCAGGGTTGAAGCTTTCTTT	CSARGTRVEAFF	TRBV20-1	TRBJ1-1	-	-
TGCAGTGCTCGTCAGGGGGCAGGAGGCTACACCTTC	CSARQGAGGYTF	TRBV20-1	TRBJ1-2	TRBD1	many
TGCAGTGCCCGGCCCGGACGGGAACATAATGAAAAACTGTTTTTT	CSARPGREHNEKLFF	TRBV20-1	TRBJ1-4	-	many
TGCGCCAGCAATGAAATGGGTCTGAATGAGCAGTTCTTC	CASNEMGLNEQFF	TRBV5-1	TRBJ2-1	-	few
TGCAGTGCTAGAGATGTCGGGGGGGACAGGGTCTACGAGCAGTACTTC	CSARDVGGDRVYEQYF	TRBV20-1	TRBJ2-7	-	few
TGTGCCAGCAGCGTAACCGGGACAGGGGCCTACGAGCAGTACTTC	CASSVTGTGAYEQYF	TRBV5-5	TRBJ2-7	TRBD1	many
TGCAGTGTCCCCCATGCCGGGGGGGCTGGGGAGCTGTTTTTT	CSVPHAGGAGELFF	TRBV20-1	TRBJ2-2	TRBD2	few
TGCAGTGCCTCTCAGGGGAGTGGCTATGGCTACACCTTC	CSASQGSGYGYTF	TRBV20-1	TRBJ1-2	-	many
TGCAGCGGTGTCCCCCGCGGGCAGGGCACTGAAGCGGGCTTT	CSGVPRGQGTEAGF	TRBV29-1	TRBJ1-1	-	-
TGTGCCACTCGGACTAGCGGGAGCACAGATACGCAGTATTTT	CATRTSGSTDTQYF	TRBV2	TRBJ2-3	TRBD2	-
TGTGCCAGTAGCTCCCTAGCGGGGGCGATCAATCAGCCCCAGCATTTT	CASSSLAGAINQPQHF	TRBV7-2	TRBJ1-5	-	-
TGTGCCAGCAGTACAGGGGACAATTCACCCCTCCACTTT	CASSTGDNSPLHF	TRBV6-5	TRBJ1-6	TRBD1	-
TGTGCCAGCAGCTTGGAGTCACCTGGAAACACCATATATTTT	CASSLESPGNTIYF	TRBV5-6	TRBJ1-3	-	-
TGTGCCAGCAGCCAATCTCGGATGTATGAGCAGTTCTTC	CASSQSRMYEQFF	TRBV4-2	TRBJ2-1	-	-
TGTGCCAGCAAAACGGGGGGGAACACAGATACGCAGTATTTT	CASKTGGNTDTQYF	TRBV6-2/TRBV6-3	TRBJ2-3	TRBD2	few
TGTGCCAGCCGTATGGGACAGGGAGATTCACCTCTCCACTTT	CASRMGQGDSPLHF	TRBV19	TRBJ1-6	TRBD1	-
TGTGCCAGCAGCACAGGGGATGGAAACACCATATATTTT	CASSTGDGNTIYF	TRBV9	TRBJ1-3	TRBD1	few
TGTGCCAGCAGCTCGGGACTAAACAATGAGCAGTTCTTC	CASSSGLNNEQFF	TRBV7-7	TRBJ2-1	TRBD2	few
TGTGCCAGCAGCCGTCGGCGCCAGGGTGGCTACACCTTC	CASSRRRQGGYTF	TRBV6-5	TRBJ1-2	-	-
TGCAGCGCCTCAGGTCAGGAGAGCTCCTACGAGCAGTACTTC	CSASGQESSYEQYF	TRBV29-1	TRBJ2-7	-	many
TGCAGCGTTGAAAGGGTGGGGACCCAGTACTTC	CSVERVGTQYF	TRBV29-1	TRBJ2-5	-	-
TGTGCCACCAGCAGAGACAGGGGGCTCGCGGCCCAGCATTTT	CATSRDRGLAAQHF	TRBV15	TRBJ1-5	TRBD1	-
TGTGCCAGCAGCTTTAGCGGGGACGGCACAGATACGCAGTATTTT	CASSFSGDGTDTQYF	TRBV7-9	TRBJ2-3	TRBD2	-
TGTGCCAGCAGCTACACCCCCGGGGGCTACAATGAGCAGTTCTTC	CASSYTPGGYNEQFF	TRBV11-2	TRBJ2-1	-	-
TGTGCCAGCAGCCCTGTCAGGGAAGGGGAGCAGTTCTTC	CASSPVREGEQFF	TRBV7-9	TRBJ2-1	-	few
TGCAGCGCCTTCGCAACCGCGGGACTAGCGGGAGGCTCCTACGAGCAGTACTTC	CSAFATAGLAGGSYEQYF	TRBV29-1	TRBJ2-7	TRBD2	many
TGTGCCAGCTCACCAAATACCAGAACCTACAATGAGCAGTTCTTC	CASSPNTRTYNEQFF	TRBV18	TRBJ2-1	-	few
TGCGCCAGCAGCATAACGGCAGGTTTGCGCAGGGGGCCTAATGAGCAGTTCTTC	CASSITAGLRRGPNEQFF	TRBV10-2	TRBJ2-1	TRBD1	once
TGTGCTAGCAGCCCACCGGGACTAGCGGGAGGGATTTCCTACGAGCAGTACTTC	CASSPPGLAGGISYEQYF	TRBV7-7	TRBJ2-7	TRBD2	many
TGTGCCAGCAGTGAATACCGGGCCAACACTGAAGCTTTCTTT	CASSEYRANTEAFF	TRBV6-1	TRBJ1-1	-	many
TGTGCCAGCAGCTTGAATTACAGGGATGAGCAGTTCTTC	CASSLNYRDEQFF	TRBV7-9	TRBJ2-1	-	-
TGCGCCAGCAGTTTCGGGACAGGGGGCTCCGGGGAGCTGTTTTTT	CASSFGTGGSGELFF	TRBV5-1	TRBJ2-2	TRBD1	many
TGTGCCAGCACCAGGGGTGCCAGCACAGATACGCAGTATTTT	CASTRGASTDTQYF	TRBV2	TRBJ2-3	-	few
TGTGCCAGCAGAGCCGGAGGGTATGGCTACACCTTC	CASRAGGYGYTF	TRBV6-5	TRBJ1-2	-	-
TGTGCCAGCAGCGTCGGCCAGAGCTCCTACAATGAGCAGTTCTTC	CASSVGQSSYNEQFF	TRBV9	TRBJ2-1	-	-
TGTGCCTGGAGTAAAGACAGGGGGCGGTACGAGCAGTACTTC	CAWSKDRGRYEQYF	TRBV30	TRBJ2-7	TRBD1	few
TGTGCCAGCAGTTACGACAGAGGATGGCACTTC	CASSYDRGWHF	TRBV6-2/TRBV6-3	TRBJ2-4	-	many
TGCGCCAGCAGCCAAGATTCCCGAGCTGGTGAGCAGTTCTTC	CASSQDSRAGEQFF	TRBV4-3	TRBJ2-1	-	many
TGTGCCAGCAGTCCCAGGAGTCTAGAAAAACTGTTTTTT	CASSPRSLEKLFF	TRBV6-6	TRBJ1-4	-	-
TGTGCCAGCGGCCAGTCCAGGGTACTCATTAATTCACCCCCCCACTTT	CASGQSRVLINSPPHF	TRBV4-2	TRBJ1-6	-	-
TGTGCCAGCACGGACAGCACTGAAGCTTTCTTT	CASTDSTEAFF	TRBV7-9	TRBJ1-1	-	many
TGCGCCAGCAGCCGCATAGACACTGAAGCTTTCTTT	CASSRIDTEAFF	TRBV5-1	TRBJ1-1	-	few
TGTGCCGGCAGCGCTGGCATCCGGGTCACAGATACGCAGTATTTT	CAGSAGIRVTDTQYF	TRBV9	TRBJ2-3	-	-
TGTGCCAGCACCCGAGACGTAACAGAAAACATTCAGTACTTC	CASTRDVTENIQYF	TRBV7-2	TRBJ2-4	-	few
TGTGCCAGCAGCCTGGACCTGTCCACAGATACGCAGTATTTT	CASSLDLSTDTQYF	TRBV7-3	TRBJ2-3	-	few
TGCAGTGCCGGGGTTGGGGTGGGGGAGACCCAGTACTTC	CSAGVGVGETQYF	TRBV20-1	TRBJ2-5	-	many